Listed here are 31 T cell receptor beta chains from one sample, sequenced in a study of early T cells in non-severe SARS-CoV-2 infection (dated by TCRdb to the early 2020s). Libraries were constructed by 5' RACE. Sequencer: NextSeq 500. TCRdb reanalyzed the raw reads on its own, using fastp at Q25 for trimming and MiXCR for clone calling, and kept in-frame beta chains. Rows with a matching CDR3 protein are joined into one entry that keeps the most common DNA and genes. Counted in this sample were tens of thousands of distinct CDR3 sequences; 5.5% to 7.5% of them appeared once. 9.5% to 15% of the sample rests with the top ten. Sequencing was done on a sample of whole blood. The receptors derive from an adult who was a healthcare worker with PCR-confirmed SARS-CoV-2 infection or an uninfected control (not recorded which).

The chain combines TRBV4-3 with TRBJ2-5; D ambiguous. Trimming removed 4 bases at V and 3 bases at J, with 9 bases between. This CDR3 contains 13 residues. The germline V gene has CDR1 LGHNA and CDR2 YSLEER. In DNA, the CDR3 is TGCGCCAGCAGCCTGCGATTGAAAGAGACCCAGTACTTC. Translating gives CASSLRLKETQYF.

In its sample, this clonotype was seen many times. This sequence joins TRBV5-1 and TRBJ2-2; D not resolved. The CDR3 spans 17 residues. Per the germline V gene, CDR1 is SGHRS and CDR2 is YFSETQ. Trimming pared 0 bases from V and 2 bases from J, leaving 14 bases between. CDR3: CASSLALSGVNTGELFF. In DNA, the CDR3 is TGCGCCAGCAGCTTGGCCCTATCAGGCGTTAACACCGGGGAGCTGTTTTTT.

This clonotype was counted at least ten times. V gene TRBV20-1 combines with J gene TRBJ2-1, with D perhaps matching TRBD1 or TRBD2 (5 bases each). Between the trimmed V and J ends, which lost 0 bases and 9 bases, there was a span of 15 bases. The germline gives CDR1 DFQATT, CDR2 SNEGSKA (reference sequence). CDR3 length equals 14 residues. CDR3 loop: CSARDEGRNGEQFF. The DNA of the CDR3 is TGCAGTGCTAGAGACGAGGGGCGCAACGGTGAGCAGTTCTTC.

This clonotype has a count of ten or more. The V call is TRBV30, the J call TRBJ1-2, with D possibly being TRBD1 (5 bases). Trimming took 3 bases from V and 6 from J, leaving 11 bases between them. This CDR3 contains 12 residues. Germline CDR1 reads GTSNPN; CDR2 reads SVGIG (reference sequence). The DNA for the CDR3 is TGTGCCTGGAGAAGGGGCGGGGATGGCTACACCTTC. This sequence encodes CAWRRGGDGYTF.

The CDR3 region is CASSQDTRGYTEAFF. The CDR3 DNA is TGCGCCAGCAGCCAAGATACCAGGGGGTACACTGAAGCTTTCTTT. V usage is TRBV4-1 and J usage is TRBJ1-1, with 7 bases that match TRBD1. Germline V gives CDR1 MGHRA, CDR2 YSYEKL. V was clipped by 0 bases and J by 3 bases; unmatched bases: 4. The CDR3 spans 15 residues.

This clonotype was recorded many times. The rearrangement links TRBV20-1 to TRBJ2-7, with D uncertain. Germline V gives CDR1 DFQATT, CDR2 SNEGSKA (reference sequence). This CDR3 region has 14 residues. Trimming pared 1 base from V and 0 bases from J, leaving 10 bases between. In DNA form, the CDR3 reads TGCAGTGCTAGAGGAAATCACCCCTCCTACGAGCAGTACTTC. This translates into CSARGNHPSYEQYF.

This chain uses TRBV5-4 with TRBJ2-5; 14 bases map to TRBD2. This CDR3 is built from 16 residues. V was pared by 4 bases and J by 3 bases, with 5 bases of the junction left unmatched. Germline V CDR1 and CDR2: SGHNT, YYREEE (reference sequence). This CDR3 reads CASSAQGLAGEETQYF. As DNA, the CDR3 is TGTGCCAGCAGCGCCCAGGGACTAGCGGGGGAAGAGACCCAGTACTTC.

This clonotype was detected ten times or more. This sequence joins TRBV20-1 and TRBJ2-7, with D perhaps TRBD1 (7 bases). V was pared by 1 base and J by 5 bases, with 21 bases between. The CDR3 is 16 residues long. The germline gives CDR1 DFQATT, CDR2 SNEGSKA (reference sequence). In DNA, the CDR3 is TGCAGTGCTAGAGCGCCCGCGGGACAGCAGAAGGACGAGCAGTACTTC. This encodes CSARAPAGQQKDEQYF.

This clonotype came up many times. The J gene is TRBJ1-4, the V gene TRBV6-5, with D tentatively TRBD1 (5 bases). Germline V gives CDR1 MNHEY, CDR2 SVGAGI. CDR3 length: 15 residues. With 0 bases removed from V and 11 bases from J, the gap between germline ends came to 16 bases. The CDR3 sequence: CASSYSAGQGWKLFF. The CDR3, as DNA: TGTGCCAGCAGTTACTCTGCGGGGCAGGGCTGGAAACTGTTTTTT.

Ten or more counts support this clonotype. This chain links TRBV27 with TRBJ1-3, with 8 bases fitting TRBD1. The V and J ends lost 4 bases and 4 bases, in that order; junction bases with no gene match: 3. The CDR3 contains 14 residues. Germline V gene data show CDR1 as MNHEY and CDR2 as SMNVEV (reference sequence). The CDR3 region is CASSSDRVGNTIYF. In DNA, the CDR3 is TGTGCCAGCAGTTCGGACAGGGTGGGAAACACCATATATTTT.

This clonotype was counted many times. This chain joins TRBV3-1 and TRBJ1-5; D may be TRBD1 (5 bases). The CDR3 spans 15 residues. Germline lookup yields CDR1 LGHDT and CDR2 YNNKEL (reference sequence). V was clipped by 4 bases and J by 4 bases, with 14 bases between them. CDR3 nucleotides: TGTGCCAGCAGCCCGGGAGGGGAGTGGAATCAGCCCCAGCATTTT. Protein: CASSPGGEWNQPQHF.

The J gene is TRBJ2-1, the V gene TRBV19; possibly TRBD2 for D (7 bases). Between the trimmed V and J ends, which lost 1 base and 7 bases, there was a span of 14 bases. CDR1 is LNHDA and CDR2 is SQIVND in the germline V gene (reference sequence). The CDR3 spans 15 residues. CDR3 sequence: CASSIVAGAGNEQFF. CDR3 coding DNA: TGTGCCAGTAGTATAGTGGCGGGGGCTGGGAATGAGCAGTTCTTC.

The sample holds a few counts of this clonotype. The rearrangement uses TRBV28 and TRBJ1-5, with 7 positions matching TRBD1. The CDR3 has 14 residues. The V segment lost 6 bases and the J segment 3 bases; nucleotides outside the gene matches: 5. Germline lookup yields CDR1 MDHEN and CDR2 SYDVKM. CDR3 region: CASRGDRNNQPQHF. CDR3 nucleotide sequence: TGTGCCAGCAGGGGGGACAGAAACAATCAGCCCCAGCATTTT.

This clonotype was detected only a few times. The rearrangement links TRBV5-4 to TRBJ2-2; D not certain. CDR1 is SGHNT and CDR2 is YYREEE in the germline V gene (reference sequence). The CDR3 is 14 residues long. Trimming stripped 2 bases from V and 1 base from J, with 6 bases between. In nucleotides, the CDR3 is TGTGCCAGCAGCTTTATCAGGAACACCGGGGAGCTGTTTTTT. Its protein product is CASSFIRNTGELFF.

Many counts were recorded for this clonotype. This chain joins TRBV7-6 and TRBJ2-7; weak D call: TRBD2 (6 bases). Trimming left V 1 base short and J 2 bases short, with 12 bases between. CDR3 size: 15 residues. Germline values: CDR1 SGHVS, CDR2 FNYEAQ. The CDR3 nucleotides read TGTGCCAGCAGCTTAGGCCCTAGCGCAACCTACGAGCAGTACTTC. This translates into CASSLGPSATYEQYF.

This clonotype was seen repeatedly, ten times or more. The CDR3 region has the DNA TGTGCCAGCAGTTTTACAGGGGATAATCAGCCCCAGCATTTT. It yields the protein CASSFTGDNQPQHF. The chain joins TRBV12-3 or TRBV12-4 to TRBJ1-5, with 7 positions matching TRBD1. CDR3 size: 14 residues. The V and J ends lost 3 bases and 4 bases, in that order; junction bases with no gene match: 3.

This clonotype occurred many times. The J gene is TRBJ2-7, the V gene TRBV5-4; D might be TRBD1 (5 bases). Germline V gene sequence: CDR1 SGHNT, CDR2 YYREEE (reference sequence). There are 13 residues in the CDR3. V lost 4 bases and J 2 bases, leaving 10 bases between the germline ends. CDR3 sequence reads: CASSGSGTYEQYF. The CDR3, as DNA: TGTGCCAGCAGCGGGTCAGGGACCTACGAGCAGTACTTC.

This clonotype is labeled medium-sized (0.01 to 0.1%). The rearrangement joins TRBV5-4 to TRBJ2-7, with 8 bases that match TRBD2. The CDR3 consists of 15 residues. Germline-derived CDR1 and CDR2 are SGHNT and YYREEE (reference sequence). The ends lost 2 bases at V and 4 bases at J; junction bases unmatched: 8. The CDR3 bases are TGTGCCAGCAGCTTTTTCGGGGGGGCCCCTTACGAGCAGTACTTC. It is translated as CASSFFGGAPYEQYF.

This clonotype was seen repeatedly, ten times or more. V and J are TRBV20-1 and TRBJ2-7; no clear D gene. The CDR3 runs to 14 residues. The germline V gene has CDR1 DFQATT and CDR2 SNEGSKA (reference sequence). V shed 0 bases and J shed 2 bases, with 11 bases lying between them. CDR3 loop: CSARDIQDAYEQYF. For the CDR3, the DNA is TGCAGTGCTAGAGATATCCAGGACGCCTACGAGCAGTACTTC.

This clonotype was picked up a small number of times. J is TRBJ2-5 and V is TRBV20-1, with TRBD1 as a possible D gene (5 bases). The V end lost 5 bases, the J end lost 4 bases, and 17 bases lay between the germline ends. Germline V gene sequence: CDR1 DFQATT, CDR2 SNEGSKA (reference sequence). The CDR3 sequence is 14 residues long. CDR3 in amino acids: CSALGRAPVETQYF. DNA for the CDR3: TGCAGTGCTTTGGGCAGGGCCCCGGTAGAGACCCAGTACTTC.

This clonotype was counted a few times. This chain links TRBV5-1 with TRBJ2-7; D not resolved. V was cut by 5 bases and J by 4 bases, with 16 bases left in between. In germline, CDR1 is SGHRS, CDR2 YFSETQ. This CDR3 is 14 amino acids long. The CDR3 protein is CASRLEISTYEQYF. In nucleotides, the CDR3 is TGCGCCAGCAGACTTGAGATATCTACGTACGAGCAGTACTTC.

This clonotype came up a few times. The chain links TRBV7-6 to TRBJ2-5, with 7 bases aligning to TRBD1. The CDR3 length is 14 residues. V trimming: 5 bases; J trimming: 1 base; junction bases outside the gene matches: 4. Germline V gene sequence: CDR1 SGHVS, CDR2 FNYEAQ. DNA for the CDR3: TGTGCCAGCAGCAGCAGGGGGATCCAAGAGACCCAGTACTTC. Translation: CASSSRGIQETQYF.

This clonotype was recorded at least ten times. The chain is built from TRBV6-5 and TRBJ1-5, with a weak D call TRBD1 (5 bases). The CDR3 sequence is 16 residues long. V dropped 2 bases and J dropped 4 bases, with 15 bases sitting between them. From germline, CDR1 is MNHEY and CDR2 SVGAGI. CDR3 sequence reads: CASSYEETDTNQPQHF. For the CDR3, the DNA is TGTGCCAGCAGTTACGAGGAGACAGACACAAATCAGCCCCAGCATTTT.

The chain combines TRBV4-1 with TRBJ2-3, with D perhaps TRBD1 or TRBD2 (5 bases each). The length of the CDR3 is 15 residues. Trimming removed 2 bases from V and 6 bases from J, with 15 bases in between. Germline lookup yields CDR1 MGHRA and CDR2 YSYEKL. Here the CDR3 DNA reads TGCGCCAGCAGCCAACCGGGACGGACCCCGGATACGCAGTATTTT. It translates to CASSQPGRTPDTQYF.

With respect to this clonotype: A much larger clone differs by one base, so this may be a read error. V usage is TRBV5-1 and J usage is TRBJ1-2, with 7 bases that match TRBD1. This CDR3 contains 16 residues. V was pared by 4 bases and J by 0 bases, with 9 bases of the junction left unmatched. CDR1 is SGHRS and CDR2 is YFSETQ in the germline V gene. Written as DNA, the CDR3 is TGCGCCAGCAGCGGAAGGGACAGCGTAACTAACTATGGCTACACCTTC. It yields the protein CASSGRDSVTNYGYTF.

This clonotype came up many times. This chain joins TRBV19 and TRBJ1-2; perhaps TRBD1 as D (5 bases). This CDR3 is 14 amino acids long. V was pared by 4 bases and J by 3 bases, with 12 bases between. The V gene's germline CDR1 is LNHDA and CDR2 SQIVND (reference sequence). The CDR3 DNA reads TGTGCCAGTAGTAGAACTGGGGGAGACTATGGCTACACCTTC. It yields the protein CASSRTGGDYGYTF.

The rearrangement links TRBV27 to TRBJ2-7; TRBD1 matches 7 bases. V lost 4 bases, J lost 1 base, and 7 bases stayed unmatched. The CDR3 totals 15 residues. Germline V gene sequence: CDR1 MNHEY, CDR2 SMNVEV (reference sequence). CDR3 DNA sequence: TGTGCCAGCAGTTATTTGGGCAGGGGGTCCTACGAGCAGTACTTC. It is translated as CASSYLGRGSYEQYF.

This clonotype has ten or more counts. The chain combines TRBV5-4 with TRBJ2-5; weak D call: TRBD2 (6 bases). The germline V gene encodes CDR1 SGHNT and CDR2 YYREEE (reference sequence). The CDR3 is 14 residues long. With 5 bases removed from V and 4 bases from J, the gap between germline ends came to 15 bases. CDR3 protein: CASRRLELPETQYF. CDR3 DNA sequence: TGTGCCAGCAGGAGACTAGAACTCCCAGAGACCCAGTACTTC.

This clonotype was recorded many times. The genes are TRBV6-5 and TRBJ2-3, with D unresolved. The length of the CDR3 is 12 residues. Per germline, CDR1 MNHEY and CDR2 SVGAGI. The V and J ends lost 4 bases and 8 bases respectively, with 10 bases between them. DNA for the CDR3: TGTGCCAGCAGTTTAAAGCTTGGTACGCAGTATTTT. The encoded protein is CASSLKLGTQYF.

At least ten counts were recorded for this clonotype. DNA of the CDR3: TGTGCCAGCTCACCAAGGGGGCTTGAGCAGTTCTTC. Its translation is CASSPRGLEQFF. The rearrangement joins TRBV18 to TRBJ2-1, with TRBD1 matching over 7 bases. Germline values: CDR1 KGHSH, CDR2 LQKENI. The CDR3 spans 12 residues. V lost 2 bases to trimming and J lost 9 bases; unmatched junction nucleotides: 1.

This clonotype was seen at least ten times. This chain connects TRBV20-1 to TRBJ2-5, with 11 bases fitting TRBD2. The CDR3 spans 15 residues. V shed 0 bases, J shed 4 bases, and the junction held 4 bases outside the gene matches. Germline values: CDR1 DFQATT, CDR2 SNEGSKA (reference sequence). The CDR3 loop reads CSARDLAGGPETQYF. In nucleotides, the CDR3 is TGCAGTGCTAGAGATTTAGCGGGGGGGCCAGAGACCCAGTACTTC.